This T cell receptor (beta chain) is drawn from a study of blood T cells in healthy people across ages. Background on the study: Capturing about one barcoded beta molecule per two T cells was achieved by template switching.

This CDR3 is 11 amino acids long. Germline CDR1 is DFQATT and CDR2 is SNEGSKA (reference sequence). In terms of origin and age, donors were healthy Caucasian individuals from Russia aged about 6 to 100. Through a sample-barcoded 5' primer and a J-beta primer mix, a second PCR was run for 7 to 11 cycles. Every cDNA was tagged by a template-switch adaptor with 12 random nucleotides. A minimum of 2.5 million CDR3-containing paired-end reads was obtained for each sample. Each CDR3 protein is one row after TCRdb ran MiXCR on the 5' RACE reads. The data contain around 1,500,000 distinct CDR3 sequences, 25% to 30% of them singletons.

The sequenced sample was blood. The rearrangement joins TRBV20-1 to TRBJ2-1, with D perhaps TRBD1 (5 bases). This TCR derives from a woman aged 25 to 39 in good health. DNA of the CDR3: TGCAGGGCGACCCAGGGCAATGAGCAGTTCTTC. Protein sequence: CRATQGNEQFF.